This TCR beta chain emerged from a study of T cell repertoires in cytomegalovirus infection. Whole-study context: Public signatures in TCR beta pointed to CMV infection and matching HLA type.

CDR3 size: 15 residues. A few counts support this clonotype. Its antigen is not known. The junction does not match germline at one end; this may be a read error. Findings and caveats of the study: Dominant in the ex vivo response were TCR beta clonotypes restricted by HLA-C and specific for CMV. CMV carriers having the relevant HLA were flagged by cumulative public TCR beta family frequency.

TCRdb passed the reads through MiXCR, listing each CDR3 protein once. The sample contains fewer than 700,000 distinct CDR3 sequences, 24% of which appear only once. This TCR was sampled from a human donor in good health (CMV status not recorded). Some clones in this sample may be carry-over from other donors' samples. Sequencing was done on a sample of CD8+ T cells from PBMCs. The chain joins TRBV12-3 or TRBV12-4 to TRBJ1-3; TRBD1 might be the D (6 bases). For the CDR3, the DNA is TGTGTCAGCACCGGCGCGGGGGCGTATGGAAACACCATATATTTT. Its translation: CVSTGAGAYGNTIYF.